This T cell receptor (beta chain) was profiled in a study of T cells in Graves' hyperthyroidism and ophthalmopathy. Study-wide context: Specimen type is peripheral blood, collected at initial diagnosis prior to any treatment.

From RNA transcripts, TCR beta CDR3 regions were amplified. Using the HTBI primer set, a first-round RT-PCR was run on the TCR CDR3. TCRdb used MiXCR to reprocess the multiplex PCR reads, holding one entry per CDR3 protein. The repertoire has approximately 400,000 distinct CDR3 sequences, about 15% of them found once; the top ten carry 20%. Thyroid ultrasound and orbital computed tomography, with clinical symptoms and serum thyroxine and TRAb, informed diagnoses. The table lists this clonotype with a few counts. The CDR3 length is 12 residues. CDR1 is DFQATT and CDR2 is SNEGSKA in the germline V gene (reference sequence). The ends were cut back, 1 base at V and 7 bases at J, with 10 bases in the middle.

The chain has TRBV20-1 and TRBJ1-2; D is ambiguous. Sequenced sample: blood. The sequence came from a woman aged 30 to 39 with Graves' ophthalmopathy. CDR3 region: CSARVGLGGYTF. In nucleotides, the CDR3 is TGCAGTGCTAGAGTCGGCCTCGGTGGCTACACCTTC.